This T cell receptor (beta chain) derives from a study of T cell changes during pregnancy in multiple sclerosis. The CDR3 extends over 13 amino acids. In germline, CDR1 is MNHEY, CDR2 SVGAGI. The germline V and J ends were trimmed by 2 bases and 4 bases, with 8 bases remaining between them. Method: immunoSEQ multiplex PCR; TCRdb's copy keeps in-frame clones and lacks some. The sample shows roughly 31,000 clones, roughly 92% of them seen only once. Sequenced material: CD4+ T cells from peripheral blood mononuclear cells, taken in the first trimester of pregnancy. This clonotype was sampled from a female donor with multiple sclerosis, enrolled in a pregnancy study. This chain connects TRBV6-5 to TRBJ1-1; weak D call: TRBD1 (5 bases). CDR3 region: CASSYLRVTEAFF. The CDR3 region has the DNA TGTGCCAGCAGTTACCTCAGGGTCACTGAAGCTTTCTTT.